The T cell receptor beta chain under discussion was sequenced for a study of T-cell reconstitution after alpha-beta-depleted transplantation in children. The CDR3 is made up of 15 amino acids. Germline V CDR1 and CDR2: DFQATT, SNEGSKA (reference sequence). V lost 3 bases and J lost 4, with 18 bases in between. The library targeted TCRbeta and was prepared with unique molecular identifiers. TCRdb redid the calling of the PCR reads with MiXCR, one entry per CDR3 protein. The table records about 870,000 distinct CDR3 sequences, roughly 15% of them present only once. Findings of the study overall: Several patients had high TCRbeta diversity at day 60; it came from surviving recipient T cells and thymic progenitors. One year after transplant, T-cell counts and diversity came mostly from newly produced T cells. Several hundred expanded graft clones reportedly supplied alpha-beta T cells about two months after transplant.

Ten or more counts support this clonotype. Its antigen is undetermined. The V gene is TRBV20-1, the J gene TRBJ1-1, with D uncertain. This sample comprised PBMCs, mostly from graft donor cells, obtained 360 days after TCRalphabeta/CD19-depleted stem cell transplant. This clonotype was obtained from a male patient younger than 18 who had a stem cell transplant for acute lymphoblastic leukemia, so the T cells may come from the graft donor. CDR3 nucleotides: TGCAGTGCTAGGGAAAAAGGGCTCAGAGGCACTGAAGCTTTCTTT. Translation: CSAREKGLRGTEAFF.